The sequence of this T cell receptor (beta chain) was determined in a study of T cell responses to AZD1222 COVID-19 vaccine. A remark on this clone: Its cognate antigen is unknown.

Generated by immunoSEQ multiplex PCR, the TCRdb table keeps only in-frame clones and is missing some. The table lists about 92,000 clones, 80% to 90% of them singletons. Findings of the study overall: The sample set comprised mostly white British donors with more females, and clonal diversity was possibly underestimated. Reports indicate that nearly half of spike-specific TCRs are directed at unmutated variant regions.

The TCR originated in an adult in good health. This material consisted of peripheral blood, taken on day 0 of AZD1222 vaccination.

CDR3 amino acids: CASSRTGTGDQETQYF. CDR3 bases: TGTGCCAGCAGTCGAACCGGGACAGGGGATCAAGAGACCCAGTACTTC. J is TRBJ2-5 and V is TRBV28; 10 nucleotides agree with TRBD1. The J segment lost 2 bases and the V segment lost 5 bases, leaving 8 bases of the junction unmatched. This CDR3 spans 16 amino acids. The V gene's germline CDR1 is MDHEN and CDR2 SYDVKM.